Sequencing of this T cell receptor (beta chain) was carried out in a study of early T cells in non-severe SARS-CoV-2 infection. Study-level background: RNA in bulk from unsorted whole blood was sequenced, and chains were unpaired.

CDR1 is SGHRS and CDR2 is YFSETQ in the germline V gene. The CDR3 spans 15 residues. The trim removed 4 bases at V and 5 bases at J, leaving 7 bases unmatched. This clonotype has more than one count but fewer than ten. Researchers tagged individual cDNA molecules with unique molecular identifiers. TCRdb reprocessed the 5' RACE reads via MiXCR and lists one record per CDR3 protein. The profile shows about 50,000 distinct CDR3 sequences, around 9.6% of them singletons. Sample: whole blood, taken at baseline. The gene calls are TRBV5-1 and TRBJ2-2, with 8 bases matching TRBD1. The source is an adult who was a healthcare worker with PCR-confirmed SARS-CoV-2 infection or an uninfected control (not recorded which). CDR3 DNA sequence: TGCGCCAGCAGCCCGGGACAGGAAGGAACCGGGGAGCTGTTTTTT. Residues: CASSPGQEGTGELFF.